Below are 7 T cell receptor beta chains sequenced from a single sample in a study of sequential checkpoint blockade in melanoma. As for treatment: randomized to nivolumab then ipilimumab (arm A) or the reverse (arm B). Assay used: immunoSEQ multiplex PCR; TCRdb lists only in-frame clones, some missing. The sample lists some 3,500 clones, 20% to 25% occurring once. Sequencing was performed on tumor tissue (inferred from file names), taken from a patient given nivolumab and ipilimumab in sequence. The receptors here all came from a human donor with melanoma.

Judged by abundance, this clone is medium-sized (0.01 to 0.1%). The J gene is TRBJ2-3, the V gene TRBV11-3; 9 nucleotides line up with TRBD2. The CDR3 has 17 residues. The junction had 4 bases not matched to a gene; V was cut back by 0 bases and J by 0 bases. Per germline, CDR1 SGHNT and CDR2 YENEEA. This CDR3 is CASSLEPSGVSTDTQYF. DNA of the CDR3: TGTGCCAGCAGCTTAGAACCTAGCGGGGTTAGCACAGATACGCAGTATTTT.

This clone came up many times. This chain joins TRBV1 and TRBJ2-5; the listed D gene, TRBD1, was not tested against the DNA. TRBV1 is annotated as a pseudogene. This CDR3 is 15 amino acids long. DNA of the CDR3: TGCGCCAGCAGCCAACTTGACAGGGTACTAGAGACCCAGTACTTC. It is translated as CASSQLDRVLETQYF.

The V and J genes are TRBV11-3 and TRBJ2-5; the D is unclear. The V end was cut by 5 bases, the J end by 2 bases, with 12 bases between. The CDR3 has 14 residues. Germline CDR1 reads SGHNT; CDR2 reads YENEEA. CDR3 coding DNA: TGTGCCAGCAGCCCCCAGGTGGGGCAAGAGACCCAGTACTTC. Translating gives CASSPQVGQETQYF.

This clone was seen ten or more times. The chain employs TRBV11-3 and TRBJ2-3, with 7 positions matching TRBD2. Trimming at V came to 5 bases and at J to 0 bases, leaving 8 bases not matched to a gene. The CDR3 spans 16 residues. Germline CDR1 SGHNT, CDR2 YENEEA. The CDR3 nucleotides read TGTGCCAGCAGCCATACCGGGACTATAAGCACAGATACGCAGTATTTT. Protein product: CASSHTGTISTDTQYF.

The sample holds a few counts of this clone. The chain employs TRBV6-8 and TRBJ1-5; a possible D gene is TRBD1 (6 bases). The CDR3 has 15 residues. Germline-derived CDR1 and CDR2 are MNHGY and SAAAGT. V was shortened by 2 bases and J by 6 bases, with 14 bases between the two germline ends. CDR3 DNA sequence: TGTGCCAGCAGTTACGGGGGGGGCGAGGGTCAGCCCCAGCATTTT. Its translation is CASSYGGGEGQPQHF.

This chain joins TRBV12-5 and TRBJ2-1; TRBD1 or TRBD2 may be the D gene (6 bases each). The CDR3 length is 16 residues. V gave up 0 bases and J gave up 8 bases, with 17 bases separating them. Germline CDR1 reads LGHNT; CDR2 reads FRNRAP. CDR3 in DNA: TGTGCTAGTGGTTTGGTAACGGGGGCGGCGGTCCATGAGCAGTTCTTC. Encoded protein: CASGLVTGAAVHEQFF.

The chain joins TRBV29-1 to TRBJ1-3, with D maybe TRBD1 (5 bases). CDR3 length equals 14 residues. The germline V gene has CDR1 SQVTM and CDR2 ANQGSEA. The V end lost 4 bases, the J end lost 4 bases, and 14 bases lay between the germline ends. The CDR3 spells CSVALGTSGNTIYF. Here the CDR3 DNA reads TGCAGCGTTGCCCTCGGGACTTCAGGAAACACCATATATTTT.